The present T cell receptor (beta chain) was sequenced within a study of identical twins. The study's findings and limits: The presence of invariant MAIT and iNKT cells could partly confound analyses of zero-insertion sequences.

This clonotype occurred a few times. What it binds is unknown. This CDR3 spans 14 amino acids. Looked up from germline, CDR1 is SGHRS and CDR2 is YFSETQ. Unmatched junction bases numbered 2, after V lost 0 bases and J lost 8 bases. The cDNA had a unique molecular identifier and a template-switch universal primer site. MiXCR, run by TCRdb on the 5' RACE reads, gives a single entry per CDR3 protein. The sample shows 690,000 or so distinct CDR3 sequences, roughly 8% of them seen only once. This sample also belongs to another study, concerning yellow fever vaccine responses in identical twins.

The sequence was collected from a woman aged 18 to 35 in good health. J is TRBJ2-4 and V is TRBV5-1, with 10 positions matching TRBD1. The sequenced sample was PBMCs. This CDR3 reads CASSLAGTGDIQYF. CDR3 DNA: TGCGCCAGCAGCTTGGCCGGGACAGGGGACATTCAGTACTTC.